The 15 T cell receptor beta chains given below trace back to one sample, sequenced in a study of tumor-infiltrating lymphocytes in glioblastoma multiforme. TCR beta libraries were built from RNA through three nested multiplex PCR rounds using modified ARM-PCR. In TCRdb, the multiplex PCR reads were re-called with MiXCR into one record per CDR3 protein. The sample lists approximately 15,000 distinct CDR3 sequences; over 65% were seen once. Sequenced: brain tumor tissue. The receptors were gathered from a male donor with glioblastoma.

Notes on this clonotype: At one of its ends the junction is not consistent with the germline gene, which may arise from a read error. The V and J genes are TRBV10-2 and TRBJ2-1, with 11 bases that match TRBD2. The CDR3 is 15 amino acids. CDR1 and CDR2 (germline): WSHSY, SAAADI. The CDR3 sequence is CASRQLAGVSHEQFF. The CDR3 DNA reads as TGCGCCAGCAGACAACTAGCGGGAGTCTCCCATGAGCAGTTTTTC.

This CDR3 is CASSYSRTRELFF. CDR3 DNA sequence: TGTGCCAGCAGTTACTCCCGGACCCGGGAGCTGTTTTTT. The V gene is TRBV6-5, the J gene TRBJ2-2, with D unclear. The germline gives CDR1 MNHEY, CDR2 SVGAGI. This CDR3 comprises 13 residues. The V end was cut by 0 bases, the J end by 9 bases, with 8 bases between.

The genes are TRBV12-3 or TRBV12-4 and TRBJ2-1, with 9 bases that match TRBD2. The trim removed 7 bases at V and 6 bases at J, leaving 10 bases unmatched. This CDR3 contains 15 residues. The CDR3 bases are TGTGCCAGCAACCAAAGCGGGAGGAGGGGCAATGAGCAGTTCTTC. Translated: CASNQSGRRGNEQFF.

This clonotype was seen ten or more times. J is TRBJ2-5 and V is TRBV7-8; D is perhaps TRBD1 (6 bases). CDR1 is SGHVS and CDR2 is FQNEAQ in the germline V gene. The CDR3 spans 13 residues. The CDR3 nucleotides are TGTGCGGAGCAGGACAGCCTAAAAGAGACCCAGTACTTC. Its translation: CAEQDSLKETQYF.

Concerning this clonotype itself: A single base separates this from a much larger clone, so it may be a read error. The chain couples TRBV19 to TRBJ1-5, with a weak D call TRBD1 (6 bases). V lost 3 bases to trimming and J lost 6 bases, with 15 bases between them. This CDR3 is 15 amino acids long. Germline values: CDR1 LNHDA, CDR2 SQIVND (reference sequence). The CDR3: CASSIGTQGRQPQHF. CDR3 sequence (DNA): TGTGCCAGTAGTATCGGGACACAGGGCCGTCAGCCCCAGCATTTT. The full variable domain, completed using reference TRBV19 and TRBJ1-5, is DGGITQSPKYLFRKEGQNVTLSCEQNLNHDAMYWYRQDPGQGLRLIYYSQIVNDFQKGDIAEGYSVSREKKESFPLTVTSAQKNPTAFYLCASSIGTQGRQPQHFGDGTRLSIL.

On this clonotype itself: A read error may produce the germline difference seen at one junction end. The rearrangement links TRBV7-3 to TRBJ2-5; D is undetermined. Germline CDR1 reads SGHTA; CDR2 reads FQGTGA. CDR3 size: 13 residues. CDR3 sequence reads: CASNLMGSETRYF. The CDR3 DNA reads TGTGCCAGCAACTTAATGGGTAGTGAGACCCGGTACTTC.

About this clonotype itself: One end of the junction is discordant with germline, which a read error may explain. CDR3 sequence (DNA): TGTCCCAGCAGCTTAGACAGGGGGACTGAGCAATTCTTC. Residues: CPSSLDRGTEQFF. This chain connects TRBV11-2 to TRBJ2-1, with 9 bases that match TRBD1. The CDR3 runs to 13 residues. Germline CDR1 is SGHAT and CDR2 is FQNNGV.

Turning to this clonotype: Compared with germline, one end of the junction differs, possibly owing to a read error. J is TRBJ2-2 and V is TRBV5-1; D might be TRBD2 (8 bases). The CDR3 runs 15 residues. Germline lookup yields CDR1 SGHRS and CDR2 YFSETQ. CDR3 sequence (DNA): TGCCCCAGCAGCGGGGGACACTGGAACACAGGGGAGTTGCTTTTC. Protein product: CPSSGGHWNTGELLF.

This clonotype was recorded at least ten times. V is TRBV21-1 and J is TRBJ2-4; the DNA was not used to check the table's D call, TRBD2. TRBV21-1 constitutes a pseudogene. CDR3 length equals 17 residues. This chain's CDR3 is CASSKRPEGAAKNIQYF. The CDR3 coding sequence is TGTGCCAGCAGCAAACGGCCGGAGGGGGCAGCCAAAAACATTCAGTACTTC.

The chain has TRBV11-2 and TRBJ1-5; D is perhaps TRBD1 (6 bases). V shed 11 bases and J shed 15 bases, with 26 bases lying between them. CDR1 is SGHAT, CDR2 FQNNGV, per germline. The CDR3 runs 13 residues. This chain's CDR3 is CACSSLVDSSRHF. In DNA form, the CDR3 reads TGTGCCTGTAGCTCACTGGTGGACAGTAGCCGGCATTTT.

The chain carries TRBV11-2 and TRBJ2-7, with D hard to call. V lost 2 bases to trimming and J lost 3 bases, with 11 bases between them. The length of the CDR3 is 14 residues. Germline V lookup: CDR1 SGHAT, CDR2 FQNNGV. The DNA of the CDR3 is TGTGCCAGCAGCTTAAATCCGGGCTTCTACGAGCAGTACTTC. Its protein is CASSLNPGFYEQYF.

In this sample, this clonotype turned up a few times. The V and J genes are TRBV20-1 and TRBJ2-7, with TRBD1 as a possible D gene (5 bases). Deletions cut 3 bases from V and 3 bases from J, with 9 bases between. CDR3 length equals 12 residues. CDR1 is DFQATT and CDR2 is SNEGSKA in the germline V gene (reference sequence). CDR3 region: CSARDNSYEQYF. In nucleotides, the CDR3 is TGCAGTGCTAGGGACAACAGCTACGAGCAGTACTTC.

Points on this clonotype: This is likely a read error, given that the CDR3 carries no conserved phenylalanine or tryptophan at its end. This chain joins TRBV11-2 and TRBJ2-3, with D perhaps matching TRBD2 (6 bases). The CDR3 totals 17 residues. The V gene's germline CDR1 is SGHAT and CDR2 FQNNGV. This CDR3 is CASSIEPANTSSDTQYL. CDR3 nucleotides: TGTGCCAGCAGCATAGAACCTGCAAACACTAGCTCAGATACGCAGTATTTG.

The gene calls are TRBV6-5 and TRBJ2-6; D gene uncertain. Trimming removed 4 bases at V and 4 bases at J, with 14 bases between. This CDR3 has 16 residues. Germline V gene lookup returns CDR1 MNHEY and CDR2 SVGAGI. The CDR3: CASSSPGRTGANVLTF. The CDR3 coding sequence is TGTGCCAGCAGTTCCCCCGGAAGGACGGGGGCCAACGTCCTGACTTTC.

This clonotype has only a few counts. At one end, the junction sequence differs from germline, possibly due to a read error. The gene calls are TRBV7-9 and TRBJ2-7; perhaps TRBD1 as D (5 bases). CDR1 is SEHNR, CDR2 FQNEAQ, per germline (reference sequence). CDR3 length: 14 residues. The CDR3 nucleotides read TGTGCCAGCAGCATCCGACAGAGCTCCTATGAGCAGTACTTC. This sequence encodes CASSIRQSSYEQYF. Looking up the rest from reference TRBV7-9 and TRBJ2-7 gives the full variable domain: DTGVSQNPRHKITKRGQNVTFRCDPISEHNRLYWYRQTLGQGPEFLTYFQNEAQLEKSRLLSDRFSAERPKGSFSTLEIQRTEQGDSAMYLCASSIRQSSYEQYFGPGTRLTVT.